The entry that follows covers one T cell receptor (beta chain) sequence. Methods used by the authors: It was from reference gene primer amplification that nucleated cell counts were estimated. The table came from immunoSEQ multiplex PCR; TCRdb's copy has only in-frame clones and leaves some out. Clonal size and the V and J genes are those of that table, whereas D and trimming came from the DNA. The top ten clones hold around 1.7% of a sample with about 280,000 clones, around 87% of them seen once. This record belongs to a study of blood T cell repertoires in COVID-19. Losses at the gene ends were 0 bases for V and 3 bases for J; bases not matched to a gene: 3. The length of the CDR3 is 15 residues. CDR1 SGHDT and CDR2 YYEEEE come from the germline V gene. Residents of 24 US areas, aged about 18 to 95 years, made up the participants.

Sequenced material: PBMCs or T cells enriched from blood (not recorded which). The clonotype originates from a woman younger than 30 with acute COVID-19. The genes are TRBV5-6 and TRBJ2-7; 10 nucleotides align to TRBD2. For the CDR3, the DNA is TGTGCCAGCAGCTTGGCCGGACTAGCGGACTACGAGCAGTACTTC. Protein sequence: CASSLAGLADYEQYF.